Shown below are 7 T cell receptor beta chains from a single sample sequenced in a study of cytomegalovirus exposure and HLA in healthy donors. This PCR relied on a set of 60 Vbeta primers and 13 Jbeta primers. Sequencing was performed with immunoSEQ multiplex PCR; in TCRdb, only in-frame clones are kept and a portion is missing. Among more than 60,000 clones listed, around 80% were seen once. The sample consisted of PBMCs. The receptors come from a woman between 25 and 40 years old in good health and CMV-seronegative.

The J gene is TRBJ2-7, the V gene TRBV4-3; the match to TRBD2 covers 8 bases. The V segment lost 3 bases and the J segment 0 bases; nucleotides outside the gene matches: 4. Germline V lookup: CDR1 LGHNA, CDR2 YSLEER. The CDR3 length is 15 residues. CDR3 residues: CASSQGLDPSYEQYF. CDR3 nucleotides: TGCGCCAGCAGCCAGGGACTAGACCCCTCCTACGAGCAGTACTTC.

This chain's CDR3 is CAWSGRTGFSQPQHF. The CDR3 bases are TGTGCCTGGAGTGGAAGGACAGGGTTCTCTCAGCCCCAGCATTTT. J is TRBJ1-5 and V is TRBV30; 8 nucleotides align to TRBD1. Germline V lookup: CDR1 GTSNPN, CDR2 SVGIG (reference sequence). Unmatched junction bases numbered 8, after V lost 1 base and J lost 6 bases. The CDR3 runs 15 residues.

This clone qualifies as medium-sized (0.01 to 0.1%). J is TRBJ2-1 and V is TRBV6-6; D not certain. CDR1 and CDR2 (germline): MNHNY, SVGAGI (reference sequence). This CDR3 contains 10 residues. Trimming left V 5 bases short and J 8 bases short, with 4 bases between. CDR3 sequence reads: CASSLHEQFF. The DNA of the CDR3 is TGTGCCAGCAGTCTACATGAGCAGTTCTTC.

The chain links TRBV20-1 to TRBJ2-1, with D possibly matching TRBD1 (6 bases). The CDR3 contains 11 residues. Germline V lookup: CDR1 DFQATT, CDR2 SNEGSKA (reference sequence). V was trimmed by 7 bases and J by 12 bases, leaving 16 bases between them. CDR3 amino acids: CSGTQGSLQFF. As DNA, the CDR3 is TGCAGTGGCACACAGGGCTCGTTGCAGTTCTTC.

CDR3: CAWSATGDVYEQYF. For the CDR3, the DNA is TGTGCCTGGAGTGCGACAGGGGACGTCTACGAGCAGTACTTC. This chain joins TRBV30 and TRBJ2-7; the match to TRBD1 covers 8 bases. CDR1 GTSNPN and CDR2 SVGIG come from the germline V gene (reference sequence). This CDR3 is built from 14 residues. Trimming cost V 1 base and J 3 bases; bases outside gene matches: 5.

This rearrangement joins TRBV30 to TRBJ1-1, with D possibly TRBD1 on 5 matching bases. V was trimmed by 1 base and J by 11 bases, leaving 11 bases between them. The germline CDR1 and CDR2 sequences are GTSNPN and SVGIG (reference sequence). The CDR3 has 11 amino acids. The CDR3 bases are TGTGCCTGGAGTGAGGGGTCGCGGGCTTTCTTT. Its protein product is CAWSEGSRAFF.

This clone has just a few counts. The V and J genes are TRBV6-5 and TRBJ1-1; D gene unclear. Germline V gene data show CDR1 as MNHEY and CDR2 as SVGAGI. Trimming took off 0 bases at V and 13 bases at J, with 9 bases between the two ends. The CDR3 has 11 residues. The CDR3 sequence is CASSYSKSVFF. The CDR3 region has the DNA TGTGCCAGCAGTTACTCGAAGTCGGTTTTCTTT.